Listed below are T cell receptor beta chains from one sample, sequenced in a study of regulatory T cells in long-lasting Graves disease. One entry per CDR3 protein, called by TCRdb with MiXCR from the multiplex PCR reads. The sample records more than 400,000 distinct CDR3 sequences, roughly 17% being singletons. The data were also submitted as part of a second study, on T cells in Graves' hyperthyroidism and ophthalmopathy.

The sequenced sample was peripheral blood mononuclear cells (PBMCs), obtained at new diagnosis, from a patient treated with antithyroid drugs. The source is a man aged 40-55 years with Graves disease. CDR3s include the opening cysteine and the closing phenylalanine or tryptophan. D genes are given only for firm matches. For some rows the clone size is stated as once, few or many, or as a class when expanded; others skip it.

TGTGCCAGCAGCTTAGGCGGGGTCGGATTGAATGAGCAGTTCTTC,CASSLGGVGLNEQFF,-,TRBV11-3,TRBJ2-1,many
TGTGCCAGCAGCTTAGCGGCTAGCGGGAGAGGTTCCTACAATGAGCAGTTCTTC,CASSLAASGRGSYNEQFF,TRBD2,TRBV7-2,TRBJ2-1,-
TGTGCCAGCAGCGTCAGGGGGCCCGTGGGGGAGCAGTACTTC,CASSVRGPVGEQYF,TRBD1,TRBV7-3,TRBJ2-7,many
TGTGCCAGCAGCCAATTTTCGGGACTAAACCAAGAGACCCAGTACTTC,CASSQFSGLNQETQYF,TRBD2,TRBV14,TRBJ2-5,-
TGTGCCACCAGTGATTTTGGCAAGGGGGCCTACAATGAGCAGTTCTTC,CATSDFGKGAYNEQFF,-,TRBV24-1,TRBJ2-1,few
TGTGCCAGCCCTACCGAGGGCTGGACCTACGAGCAGTACTTC,CASPTEGWTYEQYF,-,TRBV6-4,TRBJ2-7,many
TGTGCCTGGAGTGAGGGCGGGGAGCTGTTTTTT,CAWSEGGELFF,-,TRBV30,TRBJ2-2,many
TGTGCCAGCAGCTCGGGACAGGGGGGGGATACGCAGTATTTT,CASSSGQGGDTQYF,TRBD1,TRBV7-9,TRBJ2-3,-
TGTGCCTCTCAGACAGGGGGCGATGGAAACACCATATATTTT,CASQTGGDGNTIYF,TRBD1,TRBV30,TRBJ1-3,many
TGCAGTGCTAGAGATCTCGGAGTAGGAGAGACCCAGTACTTC,CSARDLGVGETQYF,-,TRBV20-1,TRBJ2-5,many
TGTGCCAGTAGTCCCCGGACTAGCGGGGGCTACAATGAGCAGTTCTTC,CASSPRTSGGYNEQFF,TRBD2,TRBV19,TRBJ2-1,few
TGTGCCAGCAGTTACCTCCCGGGACTAGCGGGACCTTTCCAGCAGTACTTC,CASSYLPGLAGPFQQYF,TRBD2,TRBV6-2/TRBV6-3,TRBJ2-7,many
TGTGCCACCAGTGATTTAAAGGCGGGCACAGATACGCAGTATTTT,CATSDLKAGTDTQYF,-,TRBV24-1,TRBJ2-3,many
TGTGCCAGCAGCCAAGATCCGAGGGCTAAGACCCAGTACTTC,CASSQDPRAKTQYF,-,TRBV14,TRBJ2-5,few
TGCGCCAGCAGCTTGGGTGCCTCCCATTATGGCTACACCTTC,CASSLGASHYGYTF,-,TRBV5-5,TRBJ1-2,many
TGTGCCAGCAGCGCCCGGCCAGACACATATGGCTACACCTTC,CASSARPDTYGYTF,-,TRBV7-6,TRBJ1-2,many
TGCAGTGCTAGCCCAGAACAGGGAGGATCCTACGAGCAGTACTTC,CSASPEQGGSYEQYF,-,TRBV20-1,TRBJ2-7,many
TGTGCCTGGAGTGATAGGGGACAGGGTGATGTTGAGCAGTTCTTC,CAWSDRGQGDVEQFF,TRBD1,TRBV30,TRBJ2-1,many
TGCGCCAGCAGCTTGCGGGCTAGCGGGAGCTCCTACAATGAGCAGTTCTTC,CASSLRASGSSYNEQFF,TRBD2,TRBV5-1,TRBJ2-1,many
TGTGCCAGCAGCCGGGAGGTGGACGGGGGTCTCGTCAATGAGCAGTTCTTC,CASSREVDGGLVNEQFF,TRBD2,TRBV5-1,TRBJ2-1,-
TGCGCCAGCAGCTTGCAGCGCAGCGAGGATACGCAGTATTTT,CASSLQRSEDTQYF,-,TRBV5-1,TRBJ2-3,many
TGTGCCAGCGCAGGACGGCCGAACACTGAAGCTTTCTTT,CASAGRPNTEAFF,-,TRBV6-1,TRBJ1-1,many